These 28 T cell receptor beta chains were all obtained from the same sample, sequenced in a study of T cells after yellow fever vaccination. Using its own MiXCR run on the 5' RACE reads, TCRdb lists one record per CDR3 protein. The table lists roughly 310,000 distinct CDR3 sequences, roughly 3.5% of them singletons. The specimen comprised PBMCs, sampled on the day of the yellow fever booster vaccination. The receptor set was obtained from a man aged 18 to 29 who received the YFV17D yellow fever vaccine.

This clonotype occurred a few times. The chain links TRBV19 to TRBJ1-2; no definite D call. The CDR3 sequence is 13 residues long. The V and J ends lost 2 bases and 3 bases respectively, with 7 bases between them. Germline loops: CDR1 LNHDA, CDR2 SQIVND (reference sequence). The CDR3 loop is CASSIKEYYGYTF. The CDR3 DNA is TGTGCCAGTAGTATAAAAGAATACTATGGCTACACCTTC.

This clonotype was found many times. The genes are TRBV24-1 and TRBJ2-3, with 10 bases fitting TRBD1. Germline loops: CDR1 KGHDR, CDR2 SFDVKD. The CDR3 length is 13 residues. The V and J ends lost 10 bases and 5 bases, in that order; junction bases with no gene match: 5. CDR3 DNA sequence: TGTGCCACTAAGACAGGGGGCGGAGATACGCAGTATTTT. Amino acids: CATKTGGGDTQYF.

This sequence joins TRBV15 and TRBJ2-2, with a weak D call TRBD2 (6 bases). The CDR3 contains 13 residues. The ends were cut back, 11 bases at V and 3 bases at J, with 13 bases in the middle. From germline, CDR1 is LNHNV and CDR2 YYDKDF (reference sequence). The CDR3 DNA is TGTGCCGCGGGGACTTTACACACCGGGGAGCTGTTTTTT. This codes for CAAGTLHTGELFF.

In this sample, this clonotype turned up a few times. V is TRBV5-1 and J is TRBJ2-5, with D possibly being TRBD1 (6 bases). Per the germline V gene, CDR1 is SGHRS and CDR2 is YFSETQ. This CDR3 has 16 amino acids. V was clipped by 4 bases and J by 5 bases, with 21 bases between them. CDR3 nucleotides: TGCGCCAGCAGCCCTCAACCAAACAGGGATGTGGAGACCCAGTACTTC. Its translation is CASSPQPNRDVETQYF.

This clonotype was observed a few times. CDR3 protein: CASSENVVIGYTF. The CDR3, as DNA: TGCGCCAGCAGTGAAAACGTCGTTATCGGCTACACCTTC. This rearrangement joins TRBV10-2 to TRBJ1-2, with D hard to call. The CDR3 has 13 amino acids. V lost 3 bases and J 8 bases, leaving 13 bases between the germline ends. The germline V gene encodes CDR1 WSHSY and CDR2 SAAADI.

This clonotype was seen a few times. V usage is TRBV5-1 and J usage is TRBJ2-3; D call uncertain. The germline V gene has CDR1 SGHRS and CDR2 YFSETQ. This CDR3 has 15 residues. V was pared by 2 bases and J by 0 bases, with 10 bases between. The CDR3 DNA is TGCGCCAGCAGCTTAGGGTTCACTAGCACAGATACGCAGTATTTT. Its translation is CASSLGFTSTDTQYF.

This clonotype was seen at least ten times. The chain carries TRBV6-2 or TRBV6-3 and TRBJ2-2; D uncertain. This CDR3 has 15 residues. Looked up from germline, CDR1 is MNHEY and CDR2 is SVGEGT. V lost 1 base to trimming and J lost 1 base, with 7 bases between them. The CDR3 loop reads CASSYWAENTGELFF. The CDR3 coding sequence is TGTGCCAGCAGTTACTGGGCGGAGAACACCGGGGAGCTGTTTTTT.

This clonotype was recorded a few times. The rearrangement uses TRBV7-2 and TRBJ1-2; D not resolved. The germline gives CDR1 SGHTA, CDR2 FQGNSA. With 6 bases removed from V and 4 bases from J, the gap between germline ends came to 12 bases. The CDR3 contains 13 residues. This CDR3 reads CASRPDQSYGYTF. Here the CDR3 DNA reads TGTGCCAGCAGGCCAGATCAGAGCTATGGCTACACCTTC.

This clonotype was found many times. The junction shows a germline mismatch at one end, possibly a read error. This chain joins TRBV9 and TRBJ1-2; no clear D gene. This CDR3 has 13 residues. In germline, CDR1 is SGDLS, CDR2 YYNGEE. As DNA, the CDR3 is TGTGCCAGCAGCCTAGAAGTGGCGGCAGTCAAGGCCTTC. It yields the protein CASSLEVAAVKAF.

This clonotype appeared many times. The genes are TRBV20-1 and TRBJ2-3, with 9 bases aligning to TRBD2. Germline V gene sequence: CDR1 DFQATT, CDR2 SNEGSKA (reference sequence). Germline trimming cut 3 bases from V and 1 base from J; bases unmatched to any gene: 2. The CDR3 is 14 residues long. The CDR3 reads CSARRGGRTDTQYF. As DNA, the CDR3 is TGCAGTGCTAGGCGGGGGGGCCGCACAGATACGCAGTATTTT.

This clonotype came up many times. This rearrangement joins TRBV28 to TRBJ2-1; D is perhaps TRBD1 or TRBD2 (5 bases each). From germline, CDR1 is MDHEN and CDR2 SYDVKM. The CDR3 extends over 14 amino acids. V gave up 6 bases and J gave up 4 bases, with 13 bases separating them. CDR3 sequence reads: CASSDRGSYNEQFF. The CDR3 DNA reads TGTGCCAGCAGCGACAGAGGGAGTTACAATGAGCAGTTCTTC.

This clonotype came up many times. The V call is TRBV6-2 or TRBV6-3, the J call TRBJ2-7; D remains ambiguous. Trimming took 6 bases from V and 4 from J, leaving 19 bases between them. In germline, CDR1 is MNHEY, CDR2 SVGEGT. The CDR3 totals 15 residues. CDR3 amino acids: CASSSIVVPLYEQYF. DNA of the CDR3: TGTGCCAGCAGCTCGATCGTGGTGCCCCTGTACGAGCAGTACTTC.

The CDR3 is CASSLDGHNEQFF. The CDR3, as DNA: TGTGCCAGCAGCTTAGACGGGCACAATGAGCAGTTCTTC. V usage is TRBV11-2 and J usage is TRBJ2-1; D is unresolved. The CDR3 totals 13 residues. CDR1 and CDR2 from the germline V gene are SGHAT and FQNNGV. V gave up 0 bases and J gave up 5 bases, with 5 bases separating them.

The chain joins TRBV12-3 or TRBV12-4 to TRBJ1-2; 7 positions agree with TRBD1. The CDR3 has 14 amino acids. Trimming cost V 5 bases and J 6 bases; bases outside gene matches: 9. The CDR3 region is CASSPWTGDHGYTF. Here the CDR3 DNA reads TGTGCCAGCAGTCCGTGGACAGGCGACCATGGCTACACCTTC.

This clonotype was detected many times. The chain recombines TRBV20-1 with TRBJ1-5, with a weak D call TRBD1 (6 bases). The V gene's germline CDR1 is DFQATT and CDR2 SNEGSKA (reference sequence). The CDR3 is made up of 15 amino acids. V was cut by 6 bases and J by 6 bases, with 21 bases left in between. CDR3 coding DNA: TGCAGTGCCGGAACTCGGGGGCGCGGCGGTCAGCCCCAGCATTTT. It is translated as CSAGTRGRGGQPQHF.

The chain joins TRBV7-2 to TRBJ1-1; no clear D. V lost 2 bases, J lost 1 base, and 8 bases lay in between. Germline CDR1 and CDR2: SGHTA and FQGNSA. This CDR3 spans 14 amino acids. The CDR3, as DNA: TGTGCCAGCAGCTTAATCGCGGCGAACACTGAAGCTTTCTTT. Translated, it gives CASSLIAANTEAFF. Filled out from reference TRBV7-2 and TRBJ1-1, the complete variable domain reads GAGVSQSPSNKVTEKGKDVELRCDPISGHTALYWYRQSLGQGLEFLIYFQGNSAPDKSGLPSDRFSAERTGGSVSTLTIQRTQQEDSAVYLCASSLIAANTEAFFGQGTRLTVV.

The sample holds many counts of this clonotype. The chain combines TRBV7-8 with TRBJ1-2; 7 bases fit TRBD1. The ends lost 1 base at V and 2 bases at J; junction bases unmatched: 4. CDR1 is SGHVS and CDR2 is FQNEAQ in the germline V gene. The CDR3 sequence is 15 residues long. The CDR3 sequence: CASSLGEQGNYGYTF. DNA for the CDR3: TGTGCCAGCAGCTTAGGCGAACAGGGGAACTATGGCTACACCTTC. Full variable domain (remainder filled in from reference TRBV7-8 and TRBJ1-2): GAGVSQSPRYKVAKRGQDVALRCDPISGHVSLFWYQQALGQGPEFLTYFQNEAQLDKSGLPSDRFFAERPEGSVSTLKIQRTQQEDSAVYLCASSLGEQGNYGYTFGSGTRLTVV.

Only a few counts were recorded for this clonotype. The chain's CDR3 is CASSQQTGYGYTF. The DNA of the CDR3 is TGTGCCAGCAGCCAGCAGACGGGTTATGGCTACACCTTC. The chain has TRBV7-2 and TRBJ1-2; the D is unclear. The germline CDR1 and CDR2 sequences are SGHTA and FQGNSA. The ends were cut back, 5 bases at V and 5 bases at J, with 12 bases in the middle. The CDR3 extends over 13 amino acids.

This clonotype has only a few counts. The chain employs TRBV6-4 and TRBJ2-7; 14 bases are a match to TRBD2. The CDR3 is 17 residues long. V lost 10 bases and J lost 2; bases outside the gene matches: 13. Germline CDR1 MRHNA, CDR2 SNTAGT. The CDR3 DNA reads as TGTGCCAAAAGGACTAGCGGGGGGCCCGTGCCGCCCTACGAGCAGTACGTC. The encoded protein is CAKRTSGGPVPPYEQYV.

This clonotype showed up many times. The rearrangement links TRBV7-2 to TRBJ1-5; D uncertain. The CDR3 loop spans 15 amino acids. Trimming took 5 bases from V and 4 from J, leaving 15 bases between them. The germline CDR1 and CDR2 sequences are SGHTA and FQGNSA. The CDR3 bases are TGTGCCAGCAGCCCCCCCCCCGCCTCAAATCAGCCCCAGCATTTT. It translates to CASSPPPASNQPQHF.

This clonotype was seen at least ten times. This chain connects TRBV20-1 to TRBJ2-1, with no clear D. Trimming took off 1 base at V and 5 bases at J, with 12 bases between the two ends. The germline gives CDR1 DFQATT, CDR2 SNEGSKA (reference sequence). CDR3 length: 14 residues. The CDR3 DNA is TGCAGTGCTAGAGGTCCTCAGCGAAACAATGAGCAGTTCTTC. It specifies CSARGPQRNNEQFF.

CDR3 coding DNA: TGTGCCTGGAGCACAGGGGGCGTAAATGGCTACACCTTC. Residues: CAWSTGGVNGYTF. The rearrangement joins TRBV30 to TRBJ1-2, with 9 nucleotides matching TRBD1. V trimming: 3 bases; J trimming: 6 bases; junction bases outside the gene matches: 5. The CDR3 extends over 13 amino acids. Germline CDR1 is GTSNPN and CDR2 is SVGIG (reference sequence).

There are a few counts of this clonotype. The chain employs TRBV11-1 and TRBJ2-2, with TRBD2 identical over 12 bases. The V segment lost 6 bases and the J segment 0 bases; nucleotides outside the gene matches: 5. This CDR3 is built from 17 residues. From germline, CDR1 is SGHAT and CDR2 FQDESV (reference sequence). CDR3 region: CASSRLAGGSNTGELFF. DNA for the CDR3: TGTGCCAGCAGTCGCCTAGCGGGGGGGTCGAACACCGGGGAGCTGTTTTTT.

This clonotype has ten or more counts. The rearrangement uses TRBV7-8 and TRBJ1-1; no firm D call. With 4 bases removed from V and 8 bases from J, the gap between germline ends came to 14 bases. The CDR3 length is 13 residues. CDR1 is SGHVS, CDR2 FQNEAQ, per germline. For the CDR3, the DNA is TGTGCCAGCAGCTCTCGTTCCGGGTCCGAAGCTTTCTTT. The encoded protein is CASSSRSGSEAFF.

This chain joins TRBV4-1 and TRBJ2-3, with unresolved D. Per germline, CDR1 MGHRA and CDR2 YSYEKL. This CDR3 has 12 amino acids. V was clipped by 0 bases and J by 8 bases, with 6 bases between them. The CDR3 region has the DNA TGCGCCAGCAGCCAAGAAGCCGGTACGCAGTATTTT. Amino acids: CASSQEAGTQYF.

A few counts support this clonotype. CDR3 bases: TGTGCCATCAGTGCTTACTGGGGAGAGCAGTACGTC. This codes for CAISAYWGEQYV. This sequence joins TRBV10-3 and TRBJ2-7; D remains ambiguous. CDR1 is ENHRY and CDR2 is SYGVKD in the germline V gene. This CDR3 has 12 amino acids. Deletions cut 4 bases from V and 7 bases from J, with 11 bases between.

This rearrangement joins TRBV6-2 or TRBV6-3 to TRBJ2-1; 7 nucleotides align to TRBD2. Germline CDR1 and CDR2: MNHEY and SVGEGT. The CDR3 covers 14 residues. The V and J ends lost 6 bases and 5 bases, in that order; junction bases with no gene match: 7. The CDR3: CASRLTSRHNEQFF. The CDR3 region has the DNA TGTGCCAGCAGGCTGACTAGCAGACACAATGAGCAGTTCTTC.

This clonotype was counted many times. The chain uses TRBV27 and TRBJ2-2; D ambiguous. The CDR3 sequence is 15 residues long. V shed 5 bases and J shed 0 bases, with 10 bases lying between them. Germline V lookup: CDR1 MNHEY, CDR2 SMNVEV (reference sequence). In DNA form, the CDR3 reads TGTGCCAGCAGTACCAATGGGCCGAACACCGGGGAGCTGTTTTTT. It codes for CASSTNGPNTGELFF.